Listed here are 24 T cell receptor beta chains from one sample, sequenced in a study of T cell repertoires in cytomegalovirus infection. Their target antigens are unknown. TCRdb redid the calling of the reads with MiXCR, one entry per CDR3 protein. The profile covers about 830,000 distinct CDR3 sequences, with less than 35% appearing a single time and around an eighth taken by the ten largest. This material consisted of cultured CD8+ T cells from PBMCs, taken from culture after CMV antigen stimulation. The receptors were sampled from a human donor in good health (CMV status not recorded). Some clones in this sample may be carry-over from other donors' samples.

The chain uses TRBV12-3 or TRBV12-4 and TRBJ1-2; D is unclear. The ends were cut back, 1 base at V and 7 bases at J, with 16 bases in the middle. This CDR3 comprises 15 residues. The CDR3 protein is CASSLDPVLIAGYTF. The CDR3 bases are TGTGCCAGCAGTTTAGATCCGGTCTTAATTGCTGGCTACACCTTC.

This clonotype was observed a few times. J is TRBJ1-1 and V is TRBV15; no firm D call. The CDR3 has 15 residues. Trimming stripped 0 bases from V and 4 bases from J, with 12 bases between. Germline-derived CDR1 and CDR2 are LNHNV and YYDKDF (reference sequence). The CDR3 is CATSRDSRAGTEAFF. In DNA form, the CDR3 reads TGTGCCACCAGCAGAGATAGTAGGGCGGGCACTGAAGCTTTCTTT.

The CDR3 DNA follows: TGTGCCAGCAGCCCTTGGGCGGGGCTGGGCACCGGGGAGCTGTTTTTT. It translates to CASSPWAGLGTGELFF. The chain joins TRBV7-6 to TRBJ2-2; TRBD2 is a possible D gene (6 bases). The CDR3 consists of 16 residues. The germline V gene encodes CDR1 SGHVS and CDR2 FNYEAQ. V shed 5 bases and J shed 4 bases, with 17 bases lying between them.

Remarks on this clonotype: It may be a read error: a sequence one base away is much more abundant. The chain recombines TRBV7-6 with TRBJ1-1; 11 bases map to TRBD1. This CDR3 is 16 amino acids long. Per the germline V gene, CDR1 is SGHVS and CDR2 is FNYEAQ. Written as DNA, the CDR3 is TGTGTCAGCAGCCCAAAGCCCGGGACAGGGGGCACTGAAGCTTTCTTT. This encodes CVSSPKPGTGGTEAFF.

The V gene is TRBV7-9, the J gene TRBJ1-5; D not resolved. Germline lookup yields CDR1 SEHNR and CDR2 FQNEAQ (reference sequence). The CDR3 sequence is 13 residues long. V lost 1 base to trimming and J lost 4 bases, with 5 bases between them. CDR3 nucleotides: TGTGCCAGCAGCTTAGACGATAATCAGCCCCAGCATTTT. Translated, it gives CASSLDDNQPQHF.

The chain employs TRBV5-8 and TRBJ2-7, with 8 bases aligning to TRBD2. CDR3 length: 17 residues. Losses at the gene ends were 4 bases for V and 2 bases for J; bases not matched to a gene: 14. Germline CDR1 and CDR2: SGHTS and YDEGEE. CDR3 nucleotides: TGTGCCAGCAGCCCGAGAAGCGGGGGCTTCATCCCCTACGAGCAGTACTTC. As protein: CASSPRSGGFIPYEQYF. The full variable domain, rest sourced from reference TRBV5-8 and TRBJ2-7, is EAGVTQSPTHLIKTRGQQATLRCSPISGHTSVYWYQQALGLGLQFLLWYDEGEERNRGNFPPRFSGRQFPNYSSELNVNALELEDSALYLCASSPRSGGFIPYEQYFGPGTRLTVT.

This rearrangement joins TRBV6-1 to TRBJ1-1; D gene uncertain. Trimming took 5 bases from V and 6 from J, leaving 13 bases between them. The CDR3 extends over 13 amino acids. CDR1 MNHNS and CDR2 SASEGT come from the germline V gene. This chain's CDR3 is CASSFDNISEAFF. CDR3 nucleotide sequence: TGTGCCAGCAGTTTCGACAACATTTCTGAAGCTTTCTTT.

The chain uses TRBV24-1 and TRBJ2-1; D unclear. Germline values: CDR1 KGHDR, CDR2 SFDVKD. The CDR3 sequence is 12 residues long. Trimming removed 1 base at V and 10 bases at J, with 7 bases between. Written as DNA, the CDR3 is TGTGCCACCAGTGATTTACAGAGGGAGCAGTTCTTC. As protein: CATSDLQREQFF.

The chain joins TRBV3-1 to TRBJ1-1, with 9 bases identical to TRBD1. Trimming cost V 0 bases and J 1 base; bases outside gene matches: 6. The CDR3 covers 17 residues. Per germline, CDR1 LGHDT and CDR2 YNNKEL (reference sequence). CDR3 bases: TGTGCCAGCAGCCAAGAGGAGACAGGGGGTTGGAACACTGAAGCTTTCTTT. Translation: CASSQEETGGWNTEAFF.

This clonotype was seen a few times. The chain carries TRBV7-4 and TRBJ1-1, with 12 positions matching TRBD1. The V gene's germline CDR1 is SGHVT and CDR2 SQSDAQ. The CDR3 totals 14 residues. With V trimmed by 5 bases and J by 11 bases, 9 bases remained unmatched. The CDR3 sequence: CASSLGDRGRRAFF. The CDR3 DNA follows: TGTGCCAGCAGCCTAGGGGACAGGGGGCGCCGGGCTTTCTTT.

The chain uses TRBV12-3 or TRBV12-4 and TRBJ2-2; no definite D call. This CDR3 region has 15 residues. V lost 7 bases and J lost 7, with 19 bases in between. The CDR3 is CASTTPYLDGGELFF. For the CDR3, the DNA is TGTGCCAGCACCACCCCGTATTTGGACGGCGGGGAGCTGTTTTTT.

The chain employs TRBV12-3 or TRBV12-4 and TRBJ1-2, with 7 bases that match TRBD1. J lost 7 bases, V lost 5 bases, and 7 bases had no gene match. This CDR3 comprises 13 residues. The CDR3 sequence: CASSTDREAGYTF. The CDR3 nucleotides read TGTGCCAGCAGTACCGACAGGGAGGCTGGCTACACCTTC.

This chain joins TRBV15 and TRBJ2-7, with 11 bases aligning to TRBD1. Germline CDR1 reads LNHNV; CDR2 reads YYDKDF (reference sequence). The CDR3 covers 18 residues. After removal of 0 bases from V and 4 bases from J, the junction contained 11 bases not matched to a gene. DNA of the CDR3: TGTGCCACCAGCAGAGATAAATACCTTGGGGACAGGGGGTACGAGCAGTACGTC. Amino acids: CATSRDKYLGDRGYEQYV.

V and J are TRBV6-2 or TRBV6-3 and TRBJ2-2; 9 positions match TRBD1. V was pared by 5 bases and J by 2 bases, with 12 bases of the junction left unmatched. CDR3 length: 18 amino acids. CDR1 is MNHEY and CDR2 is SVGEGT in the germline V gene. CDR3 DNA: TGTGCCAGCAGTCGAATACTCCCGGGACAGGGTAACACCGGGGAGCTGTTTTTT. Translated, it gives CASSRILPGQGNTGELFF.

This chain joins TRBV27 and TRBJ2-3; 13 bases align to TRBD2. This CDR3 spans 18 amino acids. CDR1 is MNHEY and CDR2 is SMNVEV in the germline V gene (reference sequence). V lost 3 bases and J lost 3; bases outside the gene matches: 9. As DNA, the CDR3 is TGTGCCAGCAGTTTCCTATGGACTAGCGGGGGTAGAACAGATACGCAGTATTTT. As protein: CASSFLWTSGGRTDTQYF.

This clonotype has a handful of counts. This rearrangement joins TRBV5-1 to TRBJ1-2; 8 bases match TRBD1. With 3 bases clipped from V and 6 bases from J, the junction kept 7 bases outside the gene matches. The length of the CDR3 is 14 residues. The germline gives CDR1 SGHRS, CDR2 YFSETQ. Here the CDR3 DNA reads TGCGCCAGCAGCTGGTCGTCAGGGGGCGATGGCTACACCTTC. Its protein is CASSWSSGGDGYTF.

The chain employs TRBV7-8 and TRBJ1-1, with 7 bases identical to TRBD1. The CDR3 is 14 amino acids. The germline V gene encodes CDR1 SGHVS and CDR2 FQNEAQ. Trimming cost V 1 base and J 7 bases; bases outside gene matches: 6. In DNA, the CDR3 is TGTGCCAGCAGCTTAGTCTCGGGGACAGTTGAAGCTTTCTTT. Residues: CASSLVSGTVEAFF.

With regard to this clonotype: The junction departs from germline at one end; a sequencing error may be responsible. V usage is TRBV28 and J usage is TRBJ1-2, with a weak D call TRBD1 (6 bases). The CDR3 spans 15 residues. Germline assignment: CDR1 MDHEN and CDR2 SYDVKM. Here the CDR3 reads CASNLTGSTNYGYTF. CDR3 nucleotide sequence: TGTGCCAGCAATTTAACAGGGAGTACTAACTATGGCTACACCTTC.

The chain recombines TRBV6-5 with TRBJ2-2; 7 nucleotides align to TRBD1. J gave up 3 bases and V 10 bases, and 8 bases lay outside the gene matches. The CDR3 totals 14 residues. The V gene's germline CDR1 is MNHEY and CDR2 SVGAGI. CDR3 nucleotides: TGTGCCACCGAGGACAGGTTCGACACCGGGGAGCTGTTTTTT. Encoded protein: CATEDRFDTGELFF.

The V gene is TRBV19, the J gene TRBJ1-1; TRBD1 matches at 8 bases. With V trimmed by 8 bases and J by 4 bases, 9 bases remained unmatched. Per germline, CDR1 LNHDA and CDR2 SQIVND (reference sequence). The CDR3 sequence is 14 residues long. In DNA form, the CDR3 reads TGTGCCAGTCTCCGCCGGGACAGGCCCACTGAAGCTTTCTTT. Encoded protein: CASLRRDRPTEAFF.

This clonotype was seen many times. The V and J genes are TRBV7-9 and TRBJ1-1; D unresolved. V lost 3 bases to trimming and J lost 4 bases, with 0 bases between them. Germline loops: CDR1 SEHNR, CDR2 FQNEAQ (reference sequence). This CDR3 has 10 amino acids. The CDR3 coding sequence is TGTGCCAGCAGCTTCACTGAAGCTTTCTTT. Encoded protein: CASSFTEAFF. Combining the CDR3 with reference TRBV7-9 and TRBJ1-1 gives the whole variable domain DTGVSQNPRHKITKRGQNVTFRCDPISEHNRLYWYRQTLGQGPEFLTYFQNEAQLEKSRLLSDRFSAERPKGSFSTLEIQRTEQGDSAMYLCASSFTEAFFGQGTRLTVV.

The chain is built from TRBV15 and TRBJ2-7; 9 bases line up with TRBD1. This CDR3 is built from 15 residues. Per germline, CDR1 LNHNV and CDR2 YYDKDF (reference sequence). V was pared by 3 bases and J by 0 bases, with 3 bases of the junction left unmatched. CDR3 region: CATSRPGQGSYEQYF. As DNA, the CDR3 is TGTGCCACCAGCAGGCCGGGACAGGGCTCCTACGAGCAGTACTTC.

This clonotype was seen more than once but under ten times. The chain has TRBV4-3 and TRBJ2-1; 7 nucleotides agree with TRBD2. V gave up 1 base and J gave up 2 bases; unmatched junction bases: 5. This CDR3 region has 16 residues. Germline V CDR1 and CDR2: LGHNA, YSLEER. The CDR3 protein is CASSQGGGIPYNEQFF. CDR3 nucleotides: TGCGCCAGCAGCCAAGGGGGGGGTATACCCTACAATGAGCAGTTCTTC.

This clonotype was detected once. V and J are TRBV19 and TRBJ2-3; TRBD1 matches 12 bases. Trimming took 8 bases from V and 4 from J; bases not matched to a gene: 7. This CDR3 is 15 amino acids long. Germline loops: CDR1 LNHDA, CDR2 SQIVND (reference sequence). CDR3 DNA sequence: TGTGCCAGTTGGCCGGGACAGGGGGCTTCAGATACGCAGTATTTT. Residues: CASWPGQGASDTQYF.